This entry concerns a single T cell receptor beta chain. These data are taken from a study of T cells in Graves' hyperthyroidism and ophthalmopathy. Germline CDR1 and CDR2: SQVTM and ANQGSEA. This CDR3 is 11 amino acids long. The V end was cut by 7 bases, the J end by 3 bases, with 9 bases between. The CDR3 regions of TCR beta were amplified from RNA transcripts. The TCR CDR3 first-round RT-PCR relied on the HTBI primer set. TCRdb redid the calling of the multiplex PCR reads with MiXCR, one entry per CDR3 protein. Of 540,000 or so distinct CDR3 sequences in the sample, 40% to 55% were seen once. The sequenced sample consisted of peripheral blood or thyroid tissue (not recorded which). The TCR was taken from an adult woman with Graves' disease, either hyperthyroidism or ophthalmopathy (not recorded which). The V call is TRBV29-1, the J call TRBJ1-1, with D hard to call. The CDR3 here is CSALRHTEAFF. CDR3 bases: TGCAGCGCCCTTAGGCACACTGAAGCTTTCTTT.